Following are 18 T cell receptor beta chains from one sample sequenced in a study of vaccination and CD4 T cells after COVID-19. TCRdb ran MiXCR on the PCR reads and lists one entry per CDR3 protein. Of some 22,000 distinct CDR3 sequences in the sample, around 50% were seen once. The specimen comprised CD4+ T cells from blood, sampled before SARS-CoV-2 vaccination. The receptor set was obtained from a human donor who had recovered from COVID-19.

J is TRBJ2-2 and V is TRBV6-1; D is undetermined. From germline, CDR1 is MNHNS and CDR2 SASEGT. This CDR3 region has 14 residues. Between the trimmed V and J ends, which lost 8 bases and 2 bases, there was a span of 12 bases. The CDR3 region is CASGLVSNTGELFF. CDR3 coding DNA: TGTGCCAGCGGGCTAGTTAGTAACACCGGGGAGCTGTTTTTT.

This clonotype was detected once. This chain connects TRBV20-1 to TRBJ2-7, with 8 bases fitting TRBD2. This CDR3 region has 13 residues. V trimming: 5 bases; J trimming: 3 bases; junction bases outside the gene matches: 6. Germline-derived CDR1 and CDR2 are DFQATT and SNEGSKA (reference sequence). In DNA, the CDR3 is TGCAGTGCTGGGGGACTAGACTTCTACGAGCAGTACTTC. Translated: CSAGGLDFYEQYF.

Only a few counts were recorded for this clonotype. The chain couples TRBV7-2 to TRBJ2-6, with no clear D. V was pared by 5 bases and J by 1 base, with 15 bases between. In germline, CDR1 is SGHTA, CDR2 FQGNSA. The length of the CDR3 is 17 residues. The DNA for the CDR3 is TGTGCCAGCAGCAAGAGACCCGACCGATCTGGGGCCAACGTCCTGACTTTC. Residues: CASSKRPDRSGANVLTF.

The chain uses TRBV7-8 and TRBJ1-1; 7 bases align to TRBD1. Germline V gene data show CDR1 as SGHVS and CDR2 as FQNEAQ. V lost 6 bases, J lost 9 bases, and 13 bases stayed unmatched. CDR3 length: 14 amino acids. The CDR3 DNA follows: TGTGCCAGCAGTCCCTATGGGGAGACAGGGAAAGCTTTCTTT. It encodes CASSPYGETGKAFF.

The chain links TRBV30 to TRBJ1-2; D gene ambiguous. Deletions cut 3 bases from V and 7 bases from J, with 9 bases between. The CDR3 totals 11 residues. Germline V gene lookup returns CDR1 GTSNPN and CDR2 SVGIG (reference sequence). CDR3 coding DNA: TGTGCCTGGAGCGATCATGGTGGCTACACCTTC. Translated: CAWSDHGGYTF. Full variable domain (remainder filled in from reference TRBV30 and TRBJ1-2): SQTIHQWPATLVQPVGSPLSLECTVEGTSNPNLYWYRQAAGRGLQLLFYSVGIGQISSEVPQNLSASRPQDRQFILSSKKLLLSDSGFYLCAWSDHGGYTFGSGTRLTVV.

J is TRBJ1-2 and V is TRBV25-1, with 7 nucleotides matching TRBD1. CDR3 length: 17 residues. V lost 0 bases, J lost 8 bases, and 15 bases stayed unmatched. Germline V gene sequence: CDR1 MGHDK, CDR2 SYGVNS. DNA of the CDR3: TGTGCCAGCAGTGAATATGCCTCCCCTACAGGGGCGGTAGGCTACACCTTC. This gives the protein CASSEYASPTGAVGYTF.

V usage is TRBV29-1 and J usage is TRBJ2-2; 7 nucleotides line up with TRBD2. From germline, CDR1 is SQVTM and CDR2 ANQGSEA. After removal of 7 bases from V and 3 bases from J, the junction contained 20 bases not matched to a gene. The CDR3 has 18 amino acids. The CDR3 coding sequence is TGCAGCGCCGGGAGGCGGCTAATCAGGCATGTGGACACCGGGGAGCTGTTTTTT. Its translation: CSAGRRLIRHVDTGELFF.

There are a few counts of this clonotype. The chain couples TRBV6-1 to TRBJ2-7; perhaps TRBD2 as D (6 bases). V lost 2 bases to trimming and J lost 4 bases, with 15 bases between them. Looked up from germline, CDR1 is MNHNS and CDR2 is SASEGT. The CDR3 has 15 amino acids. The CDR3 bases are TGTGCCAGCAGTGAACAGTTCGGGAGTTCGTACGAGCAGTACTTC. It yields the protein CASSEQFGSSYEQYF.

This clonotype turned up a few times. The chain is built from TRBV7-2 and TRBJ1-1; D is unresolved. V lost 2 bases to trimming and J lost 6 bases, with 7 bases between them. Germline CDR1 is SGHTA and CDR2 is FQGNSA. The CDR3 is made up of 12 amino acids. CDR3 bases: TGTGCCAGCAGCTTACTCGTTTCTGAAGCTTTCTTT. Protein sequence: CASSLLVSEAFF.

V is TRBV21-1 and J is TRBJ2-5; the table's D call of TRBD1 was not tested on the DNA. TRBV21-1 is shown as a pseudogene. The CDR3 is made up of 15 amino acids. In DNA form, the CDR3 reads TGTGCCAGCAGCGCCACTCGGACAGAAGAAGAGACCCAGTACTTC. This gives the protein CASSATRTEEETQYF.

A few counts support this clonotype. The chain links TRBV20-1 to TRBJ1-5; 8 positions agree with TRBD1. Germline values: CDR1 DFQATT, CDR2 SNEGSKA (reference sequence). The CDR3 has 16 amino acids. J gave up 1 base and V 3 bases, and 8 bases lay outside the gene matches. The CDR3 bases are TGCAGTGCTAGTGTCAGGGGGCGACGGAGCAATCAGCCCCAGCATTTT. This codes for CSASVRGRRSNQPQHF.

The rearrangement uses TRBV30 and TRBJ1-1; D is ambiguous. Trimming stripped 3 bases from V and 5 bases from J, with 16 bases between. Germline CDR1 and CDR2: GTSNPN and SVGIG (reference sequence). The CDR3 spans 14 residues. The CDR3 bases are TGTGCCTGGAGCGGGAGACACGCCTCGACTGAAGCTTTCTTT. It codes for CAWSGRHASTEAFF.

This clonotype was seen only a few times. CDR3 in DNA: TGTGCCAGTAGTCCGCAGGGACAGGGGGACTATGGCTACACCTTC. It is translated as CASSPQGQGDYGYTF. The V and J genes are TRBV19 and TRBJ1-2, with 11 bases that match TRBD1. Germline trimming cut 5 bases from V and 3 bases from J; bases unmatched to any gene: 5. Germline CDR1 is LNHDA and CDR2 is SQIVND (reference sequence). The CDR3 extends over 15 amino acids.

This clonotype was seen a handful of times. This chain joins TRBV27 and TRBJ1-5; D ambiguous. Germline V gene sequence: CDR1 MNHEY, CDR2 SMNVEV (reference sequence). V lost 1 base and J lost 7, with 17 bases in between. This CDR3 region has 16 residues. The CDR3 here is CASSLYGSGSGQPQHF. The CDR3 DNA reads TGTGCCAGCAGTTTATACGGGTCGGGGTCGGGACAGCCCCAGCATTTT.

This chain links TRBV10-3 with TRBJ2-1; no clear D. Germline CDR1 is ENHRY and CDR2 is SYGVKD. The CDR3 length is 12 residues. The V and J ends lost 2 bases and 7 bases respectively, with 6 bases between them. The CDR3 DNA reads TGTGCCATCAGTGAGGGGGTGAATGAGCAGTTCTTC. Translated: CAISEGVNEQFF.

V is TRBV6-1 and J is TRBJ1-5; D call uncertain. Trimming removed 3 bases at V and 0 bases at J, with 12 bases between. CDR1 and CDR2 from the germline V gene are MNHNS and SASEGT. This CDR3 is built from 16 residues. The CDR3 loop reads CASSDGPSYSNQPQHF. In DNA, the CDR3 is TGTGCCAGCAGTGATGGCCCGTCCTATAGCAATCAGCCCCAGCATTTT.

The V and J genes are TRBV12-3 or TRBV12-4 and TRBJ1-1; no reliable D call. V lost 3 bases and J lost 5, with 13 bases in between. This CDR3 comprises 14 residues. CDR3 DNA: TGTGCCAGCAGTTTGACAAGGGTTCAGACTGAAGCTTTCTTT. Translation: CASSLTRVQTEAFF.

The rearrangement links TRBV6-1 to TRBJ1-2; a possible D gene is TRBD1 (5 bases). V was trimmed by 2 bases and J by 8 bases, leaving 18 bases between them. The germline gives CDR1 MNHNS, CDR2 SASEGT. The length of the CDR3 is 15 residues. CDR3 sequence reads: CASSEKRWRGMGYTF. CDR3 DNA: TGTGCCAGCAGTGAAAAGAGGTGGAGGGGAATGGGCTACACCTTC.